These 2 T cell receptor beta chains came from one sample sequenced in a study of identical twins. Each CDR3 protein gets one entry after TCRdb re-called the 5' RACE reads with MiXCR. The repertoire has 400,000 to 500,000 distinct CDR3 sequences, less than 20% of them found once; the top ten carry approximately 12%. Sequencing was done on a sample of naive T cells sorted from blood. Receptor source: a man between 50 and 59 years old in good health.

For the CDR3, the DNA is TGCAGTGCTGCACACAGGGGGCCGGGCACAGATACGCAGTATTTT. Its translation: CSAAHRGPGTDTQYF. The chain has TRBV20-1 and TRBJ2-3, with 9 bases aligning to TRBD1. The CDR3 covers 15 residues. V lost 5 bases and J lost 1; bases outside the gene matches: 7. Germline lookup yields CDR1 DFQATT and CDR2 SNEGSKA (reference sequence).

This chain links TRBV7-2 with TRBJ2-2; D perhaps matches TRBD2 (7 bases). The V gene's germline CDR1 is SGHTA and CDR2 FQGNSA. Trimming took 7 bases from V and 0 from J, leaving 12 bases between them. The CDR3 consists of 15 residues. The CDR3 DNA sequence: TGTGCCAGCACCCCGGGGGGCTCGAACACCGGGGAGCTGTTTTTT. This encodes CASTPGGSNTGELFF.